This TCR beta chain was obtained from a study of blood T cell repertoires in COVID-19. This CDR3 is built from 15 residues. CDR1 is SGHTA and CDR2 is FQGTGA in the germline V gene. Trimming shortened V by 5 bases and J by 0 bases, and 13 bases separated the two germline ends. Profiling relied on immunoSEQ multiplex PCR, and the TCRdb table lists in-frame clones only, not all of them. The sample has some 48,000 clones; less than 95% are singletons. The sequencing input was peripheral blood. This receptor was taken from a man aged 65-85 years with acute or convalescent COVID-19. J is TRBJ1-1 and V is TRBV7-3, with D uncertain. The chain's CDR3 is CASSPPGLMNTEAFF. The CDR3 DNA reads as TGTGCCAGCAGCCCCCCAGGATTGATGAACACTGAAGCTTTCTTT.